Reported below is one T cell receptor beta chain. Germline and junction disagree at one end, which may indicate a read error. TCRdb fed the 5' RACE reads into MiXCR, producing one record per CDR3 protein. There are approximately 290,000 distinct CDR3 sequences in the sample; 20% occur only once, and 3.5% to 4.5% lies in the top ten. These data belong to a study of CD8 T cells in ankylosing spondylitis. In germline, CDR1 is SGHVS, CDR2 FNYEAQ. CDR3 length: 16 amino acids. J is TRBJ2-2 and V is TRBV7-6; D gene uncertain. The clonotype was recovered from a female donor with ankylosing spondylitis or in good health (not recorded which). The source material was blood, either unsorted or a sorted T cell fraction (not recorded which). The CDR3 nucleotides are TGTGCCAGCAGCTTAGAGGCCCTGACGAACTCCGGGGAGCTGTTTTTT. The encoded protein is CASSLEALTNSGELFF.